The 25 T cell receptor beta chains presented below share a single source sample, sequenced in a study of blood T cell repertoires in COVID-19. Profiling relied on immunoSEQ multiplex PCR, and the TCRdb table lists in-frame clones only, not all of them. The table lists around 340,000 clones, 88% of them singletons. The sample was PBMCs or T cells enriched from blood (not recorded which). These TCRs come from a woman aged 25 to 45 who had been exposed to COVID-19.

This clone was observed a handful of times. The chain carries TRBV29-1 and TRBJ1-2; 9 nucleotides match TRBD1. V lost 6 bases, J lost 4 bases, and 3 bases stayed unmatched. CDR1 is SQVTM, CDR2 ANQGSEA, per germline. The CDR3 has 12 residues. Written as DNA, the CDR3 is TGCAGCGTGGGGGACAGGGTCTATGGCTACACCTTC. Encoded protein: CSVGDRVYGYTF.

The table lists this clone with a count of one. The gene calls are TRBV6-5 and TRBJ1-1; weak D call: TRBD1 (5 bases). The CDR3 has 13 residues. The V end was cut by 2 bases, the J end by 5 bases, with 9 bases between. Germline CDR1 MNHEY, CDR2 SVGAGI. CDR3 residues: CASSYVAGTEAFF. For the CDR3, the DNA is TGTGCCAGCAGTTACGTAGCAGGGACTGAAGCTTTCTTT.

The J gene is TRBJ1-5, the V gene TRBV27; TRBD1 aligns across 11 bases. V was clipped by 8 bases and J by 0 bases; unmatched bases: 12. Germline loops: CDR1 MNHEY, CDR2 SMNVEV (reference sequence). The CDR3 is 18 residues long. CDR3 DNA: TGTGCCAGCGGCAATTCCGGGACAGGGGGATCTAGCAATCAGCCCCAGCATTTT. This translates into CASGNSGTGGSSNQPQHF.

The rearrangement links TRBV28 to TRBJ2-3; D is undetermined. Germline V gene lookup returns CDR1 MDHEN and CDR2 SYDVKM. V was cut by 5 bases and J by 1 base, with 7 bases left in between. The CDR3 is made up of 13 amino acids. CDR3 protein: CASSGARTDTQYF. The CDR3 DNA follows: TGTGCCAGCAGTGGAGCGCGCACAGATACGCAGTATTTT.

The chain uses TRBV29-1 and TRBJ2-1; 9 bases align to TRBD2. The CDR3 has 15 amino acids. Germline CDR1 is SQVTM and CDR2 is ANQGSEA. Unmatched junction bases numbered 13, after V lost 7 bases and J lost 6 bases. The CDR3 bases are TGCAGCGCCACGACGGGGCAGGGACTAGCCAATGAGCAGTTCTTC. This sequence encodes CSATTGQGLANEQFF.

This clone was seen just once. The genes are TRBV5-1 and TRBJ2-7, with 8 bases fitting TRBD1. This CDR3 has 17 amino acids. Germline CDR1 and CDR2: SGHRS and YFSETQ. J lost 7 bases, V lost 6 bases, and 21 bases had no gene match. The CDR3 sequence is CASTQSLLAGQVTEQYF. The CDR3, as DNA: TGCGCCAGCACCCAATCCTTACTGGCGGGACAGGTGACGGAGCAGTACTTC.

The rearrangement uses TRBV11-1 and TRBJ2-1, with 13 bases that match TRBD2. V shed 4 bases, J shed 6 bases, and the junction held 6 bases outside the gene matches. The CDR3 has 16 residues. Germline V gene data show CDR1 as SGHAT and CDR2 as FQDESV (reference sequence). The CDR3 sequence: CASSWNGLAGVNEQFF. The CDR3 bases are TGTGCCAGCAGCTGGAACGGACTAGCGGGGGTCAATGAGCAGTTCTTC.

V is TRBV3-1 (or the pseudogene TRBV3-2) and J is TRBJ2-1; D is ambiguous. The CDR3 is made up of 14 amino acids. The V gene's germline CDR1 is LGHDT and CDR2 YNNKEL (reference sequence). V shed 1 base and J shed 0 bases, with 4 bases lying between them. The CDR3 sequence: CASSQAFSYNEQFF. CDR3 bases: TGTGCCAGCAGCCAAGCGTTCTCCTACAATGAGCAGTTCTTC.

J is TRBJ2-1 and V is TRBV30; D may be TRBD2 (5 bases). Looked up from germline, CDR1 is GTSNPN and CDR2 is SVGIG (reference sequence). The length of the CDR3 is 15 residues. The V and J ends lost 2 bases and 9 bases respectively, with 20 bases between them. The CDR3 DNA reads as TGTGCCTGGAGTCGAATACTCCAAGGAGGCGGTGAGCAGTTCTTC. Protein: CAWSRILQGGGEQFF. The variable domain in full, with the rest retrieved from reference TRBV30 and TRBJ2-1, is SQTIHQWPATLVQPVGSPLSLECTVEGTSNPNLYWYRQAAGRGLQLLFYSVGIGQISSEVPQNLSASRPQDRQFILSSKKLLLSDSGFYLCAWSRILQGGGEQFFGPGTRLTVL.

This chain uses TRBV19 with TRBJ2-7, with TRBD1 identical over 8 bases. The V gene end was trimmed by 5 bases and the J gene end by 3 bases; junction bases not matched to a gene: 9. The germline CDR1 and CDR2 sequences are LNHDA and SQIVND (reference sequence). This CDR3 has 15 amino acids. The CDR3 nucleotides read TGTGCCAGTAGTCTACGGACAGGGACGGACTACGAGCAGTACTTC. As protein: CASSLRTGTDYEQYF.

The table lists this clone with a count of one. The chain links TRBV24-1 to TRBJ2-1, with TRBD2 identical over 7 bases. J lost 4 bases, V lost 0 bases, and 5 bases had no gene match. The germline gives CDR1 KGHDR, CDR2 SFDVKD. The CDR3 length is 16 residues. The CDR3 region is CATSDLSGGGYNEQFF. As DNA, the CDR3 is TGTGCCACCAGTGATTTGTCGGGGGGAGGTTACAATGAGCAGTTCTTC.

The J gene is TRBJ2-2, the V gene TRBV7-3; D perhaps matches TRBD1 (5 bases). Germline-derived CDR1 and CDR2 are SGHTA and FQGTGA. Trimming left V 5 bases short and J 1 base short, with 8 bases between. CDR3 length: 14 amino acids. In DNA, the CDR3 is TGTGCCAGCAGCGTTACAGGGAACACCGGGGAGCTGTTTTTT. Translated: CASSVTGNTGELFF.

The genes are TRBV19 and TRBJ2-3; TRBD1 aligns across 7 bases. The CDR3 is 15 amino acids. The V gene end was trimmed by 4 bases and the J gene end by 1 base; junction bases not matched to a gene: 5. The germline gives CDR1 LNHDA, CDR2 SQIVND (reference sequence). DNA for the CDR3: TGTGCCAGTAGTACGACAGGGTCGGGCACAGATACGCAGTATTTT. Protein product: CASSTTGSGTDTQYF. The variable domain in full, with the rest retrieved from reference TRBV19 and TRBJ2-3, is DGGITQSPKYLFRKEGQNVTLSCEQNLNHDAMYWYRQDPGQGLRLIYYSQIVNDFQKGDIAEGYSVSREKKESFPLTVTSAQKNPTAFYLCASSTTGSGTDTQYFGPGTRLTVL.

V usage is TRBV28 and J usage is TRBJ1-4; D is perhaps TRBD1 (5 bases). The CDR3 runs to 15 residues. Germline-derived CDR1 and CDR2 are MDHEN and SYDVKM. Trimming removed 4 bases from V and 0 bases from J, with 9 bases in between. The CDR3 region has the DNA TGTGCCAGCAGTTCTCAGGGTGCAACTAATGAAAAACTGTTTTTT. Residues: CASSSQGATNEKLFF.

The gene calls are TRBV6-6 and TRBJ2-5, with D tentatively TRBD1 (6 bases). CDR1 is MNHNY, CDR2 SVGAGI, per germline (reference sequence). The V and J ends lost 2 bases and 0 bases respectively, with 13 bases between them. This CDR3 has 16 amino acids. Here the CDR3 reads CASSYRTVRYQETQYF. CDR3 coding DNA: TGTGCCAGCAGTTACCGGACAGTAAGGTACCAAGAGACCCAGTACTTC.

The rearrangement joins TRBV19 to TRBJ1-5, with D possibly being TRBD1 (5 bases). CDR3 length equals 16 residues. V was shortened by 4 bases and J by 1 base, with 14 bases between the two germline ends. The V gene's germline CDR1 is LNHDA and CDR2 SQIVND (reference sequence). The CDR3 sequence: CASSKWGPSSNQPQHF. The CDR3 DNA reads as TGTGCCAGTAGTAAGTGGGGCCCCTCCAGCAATCAGCCCCAGCATTTT.

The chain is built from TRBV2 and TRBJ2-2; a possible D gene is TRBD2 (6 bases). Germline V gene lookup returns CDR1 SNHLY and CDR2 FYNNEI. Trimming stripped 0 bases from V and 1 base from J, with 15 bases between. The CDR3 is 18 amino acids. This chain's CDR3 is CASSEAVLGTWNTGELFF. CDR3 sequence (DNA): TGTGCCAGCAGTGAAGCGGTCTTGGGGACTTGGAACACCGGGGAGCTGTTTTTT.

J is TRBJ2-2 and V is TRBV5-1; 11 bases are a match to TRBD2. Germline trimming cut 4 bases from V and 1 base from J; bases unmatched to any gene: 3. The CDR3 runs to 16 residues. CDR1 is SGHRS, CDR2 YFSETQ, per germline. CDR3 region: CASSGGTSGNTGELFF. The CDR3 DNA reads TGCGCCAGCAGCGGAGGGACTAGCGGGAACACCGGGGAGCTGTTTTTT.

This CDR3 is CASSPRGSDGYTF. In DNA, the CDR3 is TGTGCCAGCAGCCCCCGGGGTTCGGATGGCTACACCTTC. The chain links TRBV7-9 to TRBJ1-2; the D is unclear. Germline assignment: CDR1 SEHNR and CDR2 FQNEAQ (reference sequence). CDR3 length equals 13 residues. V was trimmed by 5 bases and J by 6 bases, leaving 13 bases between them.

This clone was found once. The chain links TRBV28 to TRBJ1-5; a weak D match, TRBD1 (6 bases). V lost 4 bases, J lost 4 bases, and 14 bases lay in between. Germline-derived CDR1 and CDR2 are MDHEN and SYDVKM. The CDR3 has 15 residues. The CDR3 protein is CASSSGTPLNQPQHF. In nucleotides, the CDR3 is TGTGCCAGCAGTTCCGGGACACCCCTTAATCAGCCCCAGCATTTT. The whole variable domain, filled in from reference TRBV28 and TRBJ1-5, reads DVKVTQSSRYLVKRTGEKVFLECVQDMDHENMFWYRQDPGLGLRLIYFSYDVKMKEKGDIPEGYSVSREKKERFSLILESASTNQTSMYLCASSSGTPLNQPQHFGDGTRLSIL.

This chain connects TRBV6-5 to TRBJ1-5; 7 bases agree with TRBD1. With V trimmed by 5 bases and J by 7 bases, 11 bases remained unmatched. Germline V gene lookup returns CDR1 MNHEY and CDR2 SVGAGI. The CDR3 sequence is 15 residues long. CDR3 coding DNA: TGTGCCAGCAGTCCGGAGACAGGGACGATCCAGCCCCAGCATTTT. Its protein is CASSPETGTIQPQHF.

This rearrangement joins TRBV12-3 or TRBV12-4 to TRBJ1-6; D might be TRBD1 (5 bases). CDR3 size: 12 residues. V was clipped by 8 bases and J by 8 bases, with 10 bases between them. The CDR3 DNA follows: TGTGCCAGCTCGGGGGAAGATTCACCCCTCCACTTT. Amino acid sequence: CASSGEDSPLHF.

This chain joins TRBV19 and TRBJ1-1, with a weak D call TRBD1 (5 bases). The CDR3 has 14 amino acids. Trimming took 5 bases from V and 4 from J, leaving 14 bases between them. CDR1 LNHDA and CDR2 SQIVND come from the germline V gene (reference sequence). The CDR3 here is CASSFQGGGTEAFF. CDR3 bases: TGTGCCAGTAGTTTCCAGGGAGGTGGCACTGAAGCTTTCTTT.

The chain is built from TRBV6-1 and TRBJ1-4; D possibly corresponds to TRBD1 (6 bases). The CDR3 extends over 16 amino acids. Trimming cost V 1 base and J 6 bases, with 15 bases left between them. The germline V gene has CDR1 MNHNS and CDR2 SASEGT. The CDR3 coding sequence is TGTGCCAGCAGTGAAGAAGGTGGCAGGGGTTATGAAAAACTGTTTTTT. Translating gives CASSEEGGRGYEKLFF.

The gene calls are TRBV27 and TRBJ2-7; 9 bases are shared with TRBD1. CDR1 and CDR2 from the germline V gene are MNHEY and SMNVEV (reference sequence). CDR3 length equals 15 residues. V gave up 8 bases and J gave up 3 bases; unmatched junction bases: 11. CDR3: CASSDPGQGLYEQYF. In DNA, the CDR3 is TGTGCCAGCTCCGATCCGGGACAGGGCCTCTACGAGCAGTACTTC.